This T cell receptor beta chain was sequenced in a study of blood T cell repertoires in COVID-19. Background on the study: Sites in the United States, Italy and Spain provided acute and convalescent COVID-19 samples. In each case, the material was cDNA or gDNA derived from T cells, B-cell-depleted T cells, or PBMCs.

Original data processing: Using reference gene primer amplification, nucleated cell counts were estimated. The assay was immunoSEQ multiplex PCR, and TCRdb's table has in-frame clones only and misses some. The D gene and trimming were derived from the DNA, and the V and J assignments and clone size from that table. This table holds more than 300,000 clones, 90% found once. During active infection, Seattle patients enrolled and were then monitored through disease. CDR1 and CDR2 (germline): KGHSH, LQKENI. With V trimmed by 3 bases and J by 5 bases, 5 bases remained unmatched. The CDR3 extends over 15 amino acids.

The gene calls are TRBV18 and TRBJ2-3; 10 nucleotides match TRBD1. The receptor was derived from a woman aged 40 to 50 with COVID-19, enrolled during active disease. Sequenced: peripheral blood. The DNA for the CDR3 is TGTGCCAGCTCACCGGGACAGGGGATAGTAGATACGCAGTATTTT. Protein product: CASSPGQGIVDTQYF. The complete variable domain, with remaining parts taken from reference TRBV18 and TRBJ2-3, reads NAGVMQNPRHLVRRRGQEARLRCSPMKGHSHVYWYRQLPEEGLKFMVYLQKENIIDESGMPKERFSAEFPKEGPSILRIQQVVRGDSAAYFCASSPGQGIVDTQYFGPGTRLTVL.